The 17 T cell receptor beta chains below all came from one sample that was sequenced in a study of metastatic and nonmetastatic thyroid tumors. Patients were all untreated before their thyroid surgery. TCRdb re-analyzed the PCR reads using MiXCR. The profile shows under 40,000 clones, about 17% of them singletons. The source material was blood. All receptors derive from a male donor with papillary thyroid cancer or a benign thyroid nodule (not recorded which). Some clones in this sample may be carry-over from other donors' samples.

This clone is termed medium-sized. The sample has other DNA sequences that encode this CDR3 too. V usage is TRBV2 and J usage is TRBJ2-7, with D unresolved. The CDR3 is made up of 12 amino acids. Germline CDR1 is SNHLY and CDR2 is FYNNEI. V was shortened by 4 bases and J by 3 bases, with 7 bases between the two germline ends. The CDR3 region has the DNA TGTGCCAGCAGTGCTCCCTTCTACGAGCAGTACTTC. It is translated as CASSAPFYEQYF.

This clone was recorded many times. Other DNA sequences in this specimen translate into the identical CDR3. The chain combines TRBV9 with TRBJ2-5; tentatively, D is TRBD2 (5 bases). V lost 0 bases, J lost 5 bases, and 8 bases lay in between. The CDR3 covers 13 residues. From germline, CDR1 is SGDLS and CDR2 YYNGEE. The CDR3 protein is CASSVGTGETQYF. In nucleotides, the CDR3 is TGTGCCAGCAGCGTAGGGACGGGGGAGACCCAGTACTTC.

Here the CDR3 reads CASSHGTSGANVLTF. As DNA, the CDR3 is TGTGCCAGCAGTCACGGGACATCTGGGGCCAACGTCCTGACTTTC. This chain links TRBV6-2 or TRBV6-3 with TRBJ2-6; possibly TRBD1 for D (6 bases). The CDR3 runs to 15 residues. The germline gives CDR1 MNHEY, CDR2 SVGEGT. V was shortened by 5 bases and J by 1 base, with 9 bases between the two germline ends.

This clone was seen repeatedly, ten times or more. This rearrangement joins TRBV20-1 to TRBJ2-1, with 9 nucleotides matching TRBD2. The trim removed 2 bases at V and 6 bases at J, leaving 11 bases unmatched. CDR3 length: 16 residues. Germline lookup yields CDR1 DFQATT and CDR2 SNEGSKA (reference sequence). In DNA form, the CDR3 reads TGCAGTGCTAGAATGATAGCGGGAGTAATCCCCAATGAGCAGTTCTTC. Translating gives CSARMIAGVIPNEQFF.

V is TRBV6-5 and J is TRBJ2-1, with D unresolved. Germline CDR1 reads MNHEY; CDR2 reads SVGAGI. The CDR3 is made up of 12 amino acids. Trimming removed 4 bases from V and 7 bases from J, with 8 bases in between. CDR3 residues: CASSSRRNEQFF. The CDR3 DNA is TGTGCCAGCAGTTCCCGGAGAAATGAGCAGTTCTTC.

Many counts were recorded for this clone. In DNA form, the CDR3 reads TGTGCCATCAGTGACGAGGCAGAGCGGGATGGCTACACCTTC. It encodes CAISDEAERDGYTF. The chain employs TRBV10-3 and TRBJ1-2, with D unclear. V dropped 3 bases and J dropped 6 bases, with 14 bases sitting between them. Germline V CDR1 and CDR2: ENHRY, SYGVKD. The CDR3 covers 14 residues.

This clone was seen ten or more times. Distinct nucleotide sequences in the sample also encode this CDR3. This chain connects TRBV4-1 to TRBJ2-3; D call uncertain. The CDR3 totals 12 residues. Germline CDR1 reads MGHRA; CDR2 reads YSYEKL. With 3 bases removed from V and 6 bases from J, the gap between germline ends came to 7 bases. CDR3 sequence (DNA): TGCGCCAGCAGCCACAATGGGGATACGCAGTATTTT. As protein: CASSHNGDTQYF.

This clone was counted a few times. This rearrangement joins TRBV6-1 to TRBJ1-2; D might be TRBD1 (5 bases). Germline loops: CDR1 MNHNS, CDR2 SASEGT. Trimming removed 11 bases at V and 5 bases at J, with 21 bases between. CDR3 length: 14 amino acids. The CDR3 here is CACIRDGSRYGYTF. For the CDR3, the DNA is TGTGCCTGCATCAGGGACGGATCCCGTTATGGCTACACCTTC.

About this clone: A read error may account for a junction end that differs from germline. The identical CDR3 is also encoded by other nucleotide sequences in the sample. The chain has TRBV20-1 and TRBJ2-5; D ambiguous. CDR3 length: 13 amino acids. The V gene's germline CDR1 is DFQATT and CDR2 SNEGSKA (reference sequence). In DNA form, the CDR3 reads TGTAGTGCTAGAGTAGGAGACACAGAGACCCAGTACTTC. It encodes CSARVGDTETQYF.

The sample holds many counts of this clone. V is TRBV3-1 and J is TRBJ2-5; perhaps TRBD1 as D (6 bases). The CDR3 consists of 13 residues. Germline loops: CDR1 LGHDT, CDR2 YNNKEL (reference sequence). The germline V and J ends were trimmed by 2 bases and 3 bases, with 7 bases remaining between them. CDR3 DNA sequence: TGTGCCAGCAGCCAAAGGGGGAAAGAGACCCAGTACTTC. It translates to CASSQRGKETQYF.

This clone has at least ten counts. The chain carries TRBV7-9 and TRBJ2-7; D perhaps matches TRBD1 (6 bases). This CDR3 is built from 14 residues. CDR1 SEHNR and CDR2 FQNEAQ come from the germline V gene (reference sequence). V was pared by 5 bases and J by 2 bases, with 13 bases between. The CDR3 sequence: CASSLGRGAYEQYF. The CDR3 DNA reads TGTGCCAGCAGCCTGGGCAGGGGAGCCTACGAGCAGTACTTC.

The J gene is TRBJ1-2, the V gene TRBV20-1; the D is unclear. V was shortened by 5 bases and J by 7 bases, with 14 bases between the two germline ends. CDR1 is DFQATT, CDR2 SNEGSKA, per germline (reference sequence). The CDR3 has 12 residues. The CDR3 region is CSAVRGMSGYTF. As DNA, the CDR3 is TGCAGTGCTGTCCGGGGAATGTCTGGCTACACCTTC.

In this sample, this clone turned up a few times. One base away lies a much larger clone, so this may be a sequencing read error. Other DNA sequences in the sample encode the same CDR3. The rearrangement uses TRBV3-1 and TRBJ2-5; unclear D gene. This CDR3 region has 14 residues. The germline V gene has CDR1 LGHDT and CDR2 YNNKEL (reference sequence). The CDR3 reads CASSSDNLQETQYF. CDR3 in DNA: TGTGCAAGCAGCTCCGACAACCTGCAAGAGACCCAGTACTTC.

This clone was counted ten times or more. The rearrangement joins TRBV7-1 to TRBJ2-1; 9 bases fit TRBD2. TRBV7-1 is marked as an open reading frame, function uncertain. There are 19 residues in the CDR3. V dropped 3 bases and J dropped 9; count of bases not matched to a gene: 21. The CDR3 sequence is CASSSPPLLQRGESGEQFF. The CDR3 bases are TGTGCCAGCAGCTCCCCCCCCCTCCTTCAGCGGGGGGAGAGCGGTGAGCAGTTCTTC.

This clone has at least ten counts. The chain recombines TRBV6-4 with TRBJ2-1, with 11 bases lining up with TRBD2. The CDR3 has 16 amino acids. The V and J ends lost 3 bases and 5 bases, in that order; junction bases with no gene match: 6. Germline V gives CDR1 MRHNA, CDR2 SNTAGT. The CDR3 loop reads CASSEDSGGANNEQFF. The CDR3 DNA reads as TGTGCCAGCAGTGAAGATAGCGGGGGGGCCAACAATGAGCAGTTCTTC.

In its sample, this clone was seen many times. The genes are TRBV28 and TRBJ2-3, with 7 bases lining up with TRBD1. The V and J ends lost 6 bases and 0 bases, in that order; junction bases with no gene match: 12. The CDR3 is made up of 17 amino acids. CDR1 is MDHEN and CDR2 is SYDVKM in the germline V gene. CDR3 region: CASSSPVPGQSTDTQYF. Written as DNA, the CDR3 is TGTGCCAGCAGCTCCCCCGTGCCGGGACAGAGCACAGATACGCAGTATTTT. The whole variable domain, remainder taken from reference TRBV28 and TRBJ2-3, is DVKVTQSSRYLVKRTGEKVFLECVQDMDHENMFWYRQDPGLGLRLIYFSYDVKMKEKGDIPEGYSVSREKKERFSLILESASTNQTSMYLCASSSPVPGQSTDTQYFGPGTRLTVL.

There are many counts of this clone. CDR3 region: CASSTKQAEAAFF. Written as DNA, the CDR3 is TGTGCCAGCTCAACGAAACAGGCAGAGGCGGCTTTCTTT. This chain joins TRBV18 and TRBJ1-1; a weak D match, TRBD1 (5 bases). In germline, CDR1 is KGHSH, CDR2 LQKENI. With 5 bases removed from V and 11 bases from J, the gap between germline ends came to 18 bases. The CDR3 has 13 amino acids.